The TCR beta chain described here comes from a study of blood T cell repertoires in COVID-19. Study context: Samples of COVID-19 (acute and convalescent) were obtained from the United States, Italy and Spain. The cDNA or gDNA used as material had been derived from T cells, B-cell-depleted T cells, or PBMCs.

Per the original methods: Estimated nucleated cell counts came from reference gene primer amplification. Produced via immunoSEQ multiplex PCR; TCRdb's table is partial and in-frame only. From that table come the V and J calls and clone size; the DNA was used to work out D and trimming. The sample contains about 140,000 clones, around 78% of which appear only once. There are 13 residues in the CDR3. CDR1 is LNHDA and CDR2 is SQIVND in the germline V gene (reference sequence). V was pared by 6 bases and J by 7 bases, with 12 bases between. Sequenced input: peripheral blood. This rearrangement joins TRBV19 to TRBJ1-4, with no clear D. This sequence was found in a woman aged 80 or over with active or convalescent COVID-19. For the CDR3, the DNA is TGTGCCAGTAGCCCGCAGGCTGTTGAAAAACTGTTTTTT. Residues: CASSPQAVEKLFF.